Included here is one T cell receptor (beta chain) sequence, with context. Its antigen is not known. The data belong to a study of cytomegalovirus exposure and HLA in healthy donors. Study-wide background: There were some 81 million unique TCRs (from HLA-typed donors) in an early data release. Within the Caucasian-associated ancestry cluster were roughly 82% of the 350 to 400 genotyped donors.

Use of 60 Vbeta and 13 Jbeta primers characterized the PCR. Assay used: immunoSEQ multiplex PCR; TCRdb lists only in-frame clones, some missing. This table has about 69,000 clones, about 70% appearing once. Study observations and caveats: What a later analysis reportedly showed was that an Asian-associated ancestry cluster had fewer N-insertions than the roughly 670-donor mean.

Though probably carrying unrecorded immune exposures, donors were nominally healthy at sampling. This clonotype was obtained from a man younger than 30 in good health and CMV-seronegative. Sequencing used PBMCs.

CDR3: CASSSGTIVGEKLFF. Here the CDR3 DNA reads TGTGCCAGCAGCTCTGGGACAATCGTCGGGGAAAAACTGTTTTTT. The rearrangement joins TRBV5-6 to TRBJ1-4, with D tentatively TRBD1 (6 bases). The CDR3 runs 15 residues. V was trimmed by 3 bases and J by 8 bases, leaving 17 bases between them. The germline V gene has CDR1 SGHDT and CDR2 YYEEEE.